This TCR beta chain was identified in a study of spatial heterogeneity in lung cancer. Germline CDR1 and CDR2: DFQATT and SNEGSKA (reference sequence). The CDR3 runs 15 residues. Trimming pared 5 bases from V and 0 bases from J, leaving 14 bases between. Indicated time point: sample taken at primary tumor resection. Sequencing was performed on whole RNA extracted from tumor and nontumor lung tissue, or from frozen PBMC, and the material was left unsorted. A single record per CDR3 protein comes from TCRdb applying MiXCR to the 5' RACE reads. The sample includes tens of thousands of distinct CDR3 sequences, less than 15% seen only once; the top ten take approximately 39%.

The TCR sequence derives from a male donor with early-stage non-small cell lung cancer. Here the sequenced sample was PBMCs, taken at surgery. The chain has TRBV20-1 and TRBJ1-3; D uncertain. The CDR3: CSAVEFGFSGNTIYF. Here the CDR3 DNA reads TGCAGTGCTGTGGAATTTGGGTTCTCTGGAAACACCATATATTTT.